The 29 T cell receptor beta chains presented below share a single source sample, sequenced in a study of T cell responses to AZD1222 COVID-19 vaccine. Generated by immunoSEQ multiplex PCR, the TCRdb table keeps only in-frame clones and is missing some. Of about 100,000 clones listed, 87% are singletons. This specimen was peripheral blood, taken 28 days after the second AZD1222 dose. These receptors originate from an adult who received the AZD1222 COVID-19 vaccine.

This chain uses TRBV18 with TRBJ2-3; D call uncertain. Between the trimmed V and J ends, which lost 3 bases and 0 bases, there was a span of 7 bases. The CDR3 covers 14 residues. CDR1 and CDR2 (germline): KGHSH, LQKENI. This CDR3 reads CASSPRASTDTQYF. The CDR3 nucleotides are TGTGCCAGCTCACCTAGGGCCAGCACAGATACGCAGTATTTT. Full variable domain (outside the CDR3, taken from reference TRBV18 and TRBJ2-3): NAGVMQNPRHLVRRRGQEARLRCSPMKGHSHVYWYRQLPEEGLKFMVYLQKENIIDESGMPKERFSAEFPKEGPSILRIQQVVRGDSAAYFCASSPRASTDTQYFGPGTRLTVL.

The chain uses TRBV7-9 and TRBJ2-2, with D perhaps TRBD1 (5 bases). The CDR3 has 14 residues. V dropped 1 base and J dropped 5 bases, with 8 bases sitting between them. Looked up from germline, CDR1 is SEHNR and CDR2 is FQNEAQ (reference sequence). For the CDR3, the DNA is TGTGCCAGCAGCTTAGTCGGACAAACCGGGGAGCTGTTTTTT. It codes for CASSLVGQTGELFF.

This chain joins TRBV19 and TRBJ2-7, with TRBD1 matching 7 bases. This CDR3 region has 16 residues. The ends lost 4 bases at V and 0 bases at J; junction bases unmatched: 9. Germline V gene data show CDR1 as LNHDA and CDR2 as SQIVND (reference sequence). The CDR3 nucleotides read TGTGCCAGTAGTACCCGACAGGGTCGGAGCTCCTACGAGCAGTACTTC. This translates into CASSTRQGRSSYEQYF.

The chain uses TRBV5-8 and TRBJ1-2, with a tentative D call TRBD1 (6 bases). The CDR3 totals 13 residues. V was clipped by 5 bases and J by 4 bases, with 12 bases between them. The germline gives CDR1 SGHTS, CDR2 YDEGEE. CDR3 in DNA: TGTGCCAGCAGGCTCACAGGGTCCTATGGCTACACCTTC. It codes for CASRLTGSYGYTF.

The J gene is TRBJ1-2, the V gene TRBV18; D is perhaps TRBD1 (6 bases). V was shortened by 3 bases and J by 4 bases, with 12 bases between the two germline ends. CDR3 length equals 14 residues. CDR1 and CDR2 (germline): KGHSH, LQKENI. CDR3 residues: CASSPQDSIYGYTF. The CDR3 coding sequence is TGTGCCAGCTCACCCCAGGACAGCATCTATGGCTACACCTTC.

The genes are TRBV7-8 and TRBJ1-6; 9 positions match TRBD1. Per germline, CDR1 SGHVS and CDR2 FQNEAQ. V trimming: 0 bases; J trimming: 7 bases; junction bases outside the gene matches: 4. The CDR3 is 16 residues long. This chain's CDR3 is CASSLARTGVNSPLHF. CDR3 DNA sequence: TGTGCCAGCAGCTTAGCCCGGACAGGGGTCAATTCACCCCTCCACTTT.

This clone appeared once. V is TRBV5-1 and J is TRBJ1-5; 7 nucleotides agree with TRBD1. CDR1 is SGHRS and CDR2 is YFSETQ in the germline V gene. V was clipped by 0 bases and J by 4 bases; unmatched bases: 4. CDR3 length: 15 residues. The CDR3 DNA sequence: TGCGCCAGCAGCTTGGCTGGGACAGAGAATCAGCCCCAGCATTTT. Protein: CASSLAGTENQPQHF.

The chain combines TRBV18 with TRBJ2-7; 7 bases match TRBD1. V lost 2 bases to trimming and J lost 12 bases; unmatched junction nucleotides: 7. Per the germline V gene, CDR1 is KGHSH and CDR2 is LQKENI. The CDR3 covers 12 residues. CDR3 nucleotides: TGTGCCAGCTCACCAGATTGGGACAGCAGGTACTTC. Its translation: CASSPDWDSRYF.

Written as DNA, the CDR3 is TGTGCCAGCAGCTTGGCCGCGAACAGGGGGAGAGTGAATTCACCCCTCCACTTT. This encodes CASSLAANRGRVNSPLHF. The chain combines TRBV5-5 with TRBJ1-6; 8 nucleotides match TRBD1. Germline CDR1 reads SGHKS; CDR2 reads YYEKEE (reference sequence). The CDR3 length is 18 residues. V shed 0 bases, J shed 7 bases, and the junction held 12 bases outside the gene matches.

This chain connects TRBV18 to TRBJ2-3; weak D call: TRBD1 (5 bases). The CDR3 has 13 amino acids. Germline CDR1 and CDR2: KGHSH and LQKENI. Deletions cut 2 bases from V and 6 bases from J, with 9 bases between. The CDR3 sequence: CASSPSGFDTQYF. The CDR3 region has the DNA TGTGCCAGCTCACCATCAGGGTTTGATACGCAGTATTTT.

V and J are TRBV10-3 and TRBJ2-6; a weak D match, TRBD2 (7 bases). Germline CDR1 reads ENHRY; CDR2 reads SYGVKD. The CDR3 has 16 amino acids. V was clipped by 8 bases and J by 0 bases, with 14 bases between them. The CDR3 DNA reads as TGTGCCATCTGGGGGGGGGCCCCCTCTGGGGCCAACGTCCTGACTTTC. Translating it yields CAIWGGAPSGANVLTF.

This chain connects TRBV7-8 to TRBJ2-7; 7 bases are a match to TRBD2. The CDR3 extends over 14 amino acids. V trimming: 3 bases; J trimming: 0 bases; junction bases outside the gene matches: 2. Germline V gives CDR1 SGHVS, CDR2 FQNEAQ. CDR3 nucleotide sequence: TGTGCCAGCAGCTTCGGGGGGAACTCCTACGAGCAGTACTTC. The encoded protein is CASSFGGNSYEQYF.

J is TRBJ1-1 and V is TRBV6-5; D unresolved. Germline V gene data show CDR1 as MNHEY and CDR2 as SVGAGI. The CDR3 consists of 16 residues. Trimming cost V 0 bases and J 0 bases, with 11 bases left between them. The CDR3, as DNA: TGTGCCAGCAGTTACTCGTGGGATACCGTGAACACTGAAGCTTTCTTT. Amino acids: CASSYSWDTVNTEAFF.

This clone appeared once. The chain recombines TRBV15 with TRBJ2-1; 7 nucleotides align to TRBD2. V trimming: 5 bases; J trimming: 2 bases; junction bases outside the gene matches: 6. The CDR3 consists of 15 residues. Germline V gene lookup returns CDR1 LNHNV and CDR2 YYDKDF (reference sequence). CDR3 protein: CATSSTGRTYNEQFF. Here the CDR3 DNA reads TGTGCCACCAGCTCCACCGGGAGGACCTACAATGAGCAGTTCTTC.

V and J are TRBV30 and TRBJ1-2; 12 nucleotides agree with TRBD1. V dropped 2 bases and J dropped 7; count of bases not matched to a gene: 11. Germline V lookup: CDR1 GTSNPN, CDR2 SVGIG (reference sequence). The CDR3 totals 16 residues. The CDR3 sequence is CAWSPYYRDRGLGYTF. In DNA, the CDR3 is TGTGCCTGGAGTCCTTATTACCGGGACAGGGGGCTTGGCTACACCTTC.

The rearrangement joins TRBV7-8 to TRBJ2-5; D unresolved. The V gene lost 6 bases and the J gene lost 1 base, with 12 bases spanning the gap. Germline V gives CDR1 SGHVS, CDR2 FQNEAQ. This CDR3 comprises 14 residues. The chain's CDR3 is CASSTMSVQETQYF. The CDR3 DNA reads TGTGCCAGCAGTACGATGAGCGTCCAAGAGACCCAGTACTTC.

The CDR3 DNA reads as TGTGCCAGCAGTGAAAATTACCGCGGGAGGTGGACCGGGGAGCTGTTTTTT. As protein: CASSENYRGRWTGELFF. The chain couples TRBV6-1 to TRBJ2-2, with 8 bases aligning to TRBD2. The CDR3 is made up of 17 amino acids. Trimming cost V 2 bases and J 5 bases; bases outside gene matches: 10. Germline V gives CDR1 MNHNS, CDR2 SASEGT.

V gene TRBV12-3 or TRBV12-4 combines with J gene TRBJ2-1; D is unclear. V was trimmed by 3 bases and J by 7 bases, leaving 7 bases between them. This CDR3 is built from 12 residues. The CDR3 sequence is CASSLRENEQFF. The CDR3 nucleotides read TGTGCCAGCAGTTTGCGAGAAAATGAGCAGTTCTTC.

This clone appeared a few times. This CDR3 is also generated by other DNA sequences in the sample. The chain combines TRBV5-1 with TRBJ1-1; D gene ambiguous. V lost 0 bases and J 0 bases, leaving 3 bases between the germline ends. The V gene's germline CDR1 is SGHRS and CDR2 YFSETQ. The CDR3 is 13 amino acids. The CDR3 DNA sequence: TGCGCCAGCAGCTTGGGGTTGAACACTGAAGCTTTCTTT. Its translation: CASSLGLNTEAFF.

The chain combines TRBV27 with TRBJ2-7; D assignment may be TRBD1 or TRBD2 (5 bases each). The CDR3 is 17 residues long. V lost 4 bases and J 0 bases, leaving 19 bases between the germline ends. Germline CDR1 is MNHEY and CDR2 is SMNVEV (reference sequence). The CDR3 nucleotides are TGTGCCAGCAGTTCCTCCCGGGGACGGGATGGCTCCTACGAGCAGTACTTC. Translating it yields CASSSSRGRDGSYEQYF.

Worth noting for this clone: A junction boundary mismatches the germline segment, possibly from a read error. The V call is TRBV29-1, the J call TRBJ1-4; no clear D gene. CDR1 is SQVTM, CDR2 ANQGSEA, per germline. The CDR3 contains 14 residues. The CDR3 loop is CSVKEGSTNEKLFF. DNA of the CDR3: TGCAGCGTTAAAGAGGGATCGACTAATGAAAAACTGTTTTTT.

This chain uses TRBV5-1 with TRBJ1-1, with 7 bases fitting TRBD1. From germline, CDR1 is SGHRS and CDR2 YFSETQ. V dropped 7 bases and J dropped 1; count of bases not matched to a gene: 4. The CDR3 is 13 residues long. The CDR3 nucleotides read TGCGCCAGCTCAACAGGGGCGAACACTGAAGCTTTCTTT. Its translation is CASSTGANTEAFF.

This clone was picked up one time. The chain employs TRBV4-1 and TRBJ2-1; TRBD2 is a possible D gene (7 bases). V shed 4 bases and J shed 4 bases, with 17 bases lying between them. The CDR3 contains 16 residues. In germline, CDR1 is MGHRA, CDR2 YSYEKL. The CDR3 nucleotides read TGCGCCAGCAGCCGCGGAGGACTAGGGGGGTACAATGAGCAGTTCTTC. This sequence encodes CASSRGGLGGYNEQFF.

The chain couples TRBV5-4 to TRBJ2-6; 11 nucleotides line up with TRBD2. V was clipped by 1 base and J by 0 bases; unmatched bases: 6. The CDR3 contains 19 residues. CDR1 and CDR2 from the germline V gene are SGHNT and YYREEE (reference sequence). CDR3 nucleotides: TGTGCCAGCAGCTTGTTAGTTCTAGCGGGAGGCTCTGGGGCCAACGTCCTGACTTTC. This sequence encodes CASSLLVLAGGSGANVLTF.

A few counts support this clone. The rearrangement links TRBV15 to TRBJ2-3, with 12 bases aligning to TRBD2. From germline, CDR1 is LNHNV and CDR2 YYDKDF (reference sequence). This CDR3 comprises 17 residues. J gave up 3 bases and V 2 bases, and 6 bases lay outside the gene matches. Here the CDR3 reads CATSRTGTSGFTDTQYF. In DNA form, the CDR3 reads TGTGCCACCAGCAGAACTGGGACTAGCGGGTTTACAGATACGCAGTATTTT. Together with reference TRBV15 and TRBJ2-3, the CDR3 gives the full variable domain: DAMVIQNPRYQVTQFGKPVTLSCSQTLNHNVMYWYQQKSSQAPKLLFHYYDKDFNNEADTPDNFQSRRPNTSFCFLDIRSPGLGDTAMYLCATSRTGTSGFTDTQYFGPGTRLTVL.

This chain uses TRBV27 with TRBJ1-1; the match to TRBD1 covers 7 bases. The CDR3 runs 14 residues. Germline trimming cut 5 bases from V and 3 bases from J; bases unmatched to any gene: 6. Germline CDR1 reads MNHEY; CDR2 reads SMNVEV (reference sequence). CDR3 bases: TGTGCCAGCAGTGACAGGGTGTCGTACACTGAAGCTTTCTTT. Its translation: CASSDRVSYTEAFF.

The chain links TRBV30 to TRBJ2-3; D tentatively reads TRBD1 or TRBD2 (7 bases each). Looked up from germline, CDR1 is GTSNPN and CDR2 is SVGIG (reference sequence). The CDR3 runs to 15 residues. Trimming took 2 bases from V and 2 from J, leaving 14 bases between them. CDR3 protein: CAWSRGLADTDTQYF. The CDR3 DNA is TGTGCCTGGAGTAGGGGGCTAGCGGACACAGATACGCAGTATTTT.

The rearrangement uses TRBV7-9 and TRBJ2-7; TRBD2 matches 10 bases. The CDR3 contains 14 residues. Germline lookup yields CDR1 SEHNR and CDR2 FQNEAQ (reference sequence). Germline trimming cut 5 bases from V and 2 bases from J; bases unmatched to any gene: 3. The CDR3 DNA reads TGTGCCAGCAGCAGACTAGCGGGTCCCTACGAGCAGTACTTC. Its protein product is CASSRLAGPYEQYF.

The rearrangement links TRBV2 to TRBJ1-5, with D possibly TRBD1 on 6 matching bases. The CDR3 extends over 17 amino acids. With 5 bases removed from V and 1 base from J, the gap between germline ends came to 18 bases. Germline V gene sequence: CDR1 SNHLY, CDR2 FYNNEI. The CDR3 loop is CASSKRGAEPSNQPQHF. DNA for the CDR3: TGTGCCAGCAGTAAGAGGGGGGCGGAACCGAGCAATCAGCCCCAGCATTTT.